The 30 T cell receptor beta chains presented below share a single source sample, sequenced in a study of technical replicates of blood from four donors. TCRdb's copy holds only in-frame clones and misses some; the assay was immunoSEQ multiplex PCR. This table holds fewer than 85,000 clones, roughly 94% found once. The material sequenced was T cells isolated from PBMCs. These receptor sequences come from a human donor in good health.

The chain combines TRBV6-5 with TRBJ2-7; 7 nucleotides match TRBD1. Losses at the gene ends were 6 bases for V and 4 bases for J; bases not matched to a gene: 3. In germline, CDR1 is MNHEY, CDR2 SVGAGI. This CDR3 is 12 amino acids long. CDR3 sequence: CASSQDRYEQYF. The CDR3 nucleotides are TGTGCCAGCAGCCAGGACAGGTACGAGCAGTACTTC.

For this clone: Relative to the germline gene, one junction end is altered; a read error may explain this. This rearrangement joins TRBV5-4 to TRBJ2-5; a weak D match, TRBD2 (6 bases). This CDR3 has 17 residues. Germline CDR1 reads SGHNT; CDR2 reads YYREEE (reference sequence). CDR3 protein: CASSWPGGGGDHETQYF. CDR3 nucleotides: TGTGCCAGCAGCTGGCCCGGAGGCGGAGGGGACCACGAGACCCAGTACTTC.

This rearrangement joins TRBV19 to TRBJ1-2, with 8 bases fitting TRBD1. Germline CDR1 and CDR2: LNHDA and SQIVND (reference sequence). The junction had 3 bases not matched to a gene; V was cut back by 5 bases and J by 1 base. The CDR3 length is 14 residues. The CDR3 protein is CASSRGQDNYGYTF. Here the CDR3 DNA reads TGTGCCAGTAGTCGGGGACAGGATAACTATGGCTACACCTTC.

This chain links TRBV6-6 with TRBJ1-5; D gene unclear. CDR1 is MNHNY, CDR2 SVGAGI, per germline (reference sequence). The germline V and J ends were trimmed by 6 bases and 0 bases, with 6 bases remaining between them. This CDR3 is built from 13 residues. The CDR3 spells CASRHNSNQPQHF. The CDR3, as DNA: TGTGCCAGCAGACACAATAGCAATCAGCCCCAGCATTTT.

This sequence joins TRBV14 and TRBJ1-2; D gene unclear. Germline V gene lookup returns CDR1 SGHDN and CDR2 FVKESK. The V end was cut by 4 bases, the J end by 4 bases, with 10 bases between. The CDR3 is 13 residues long. The CDR3 DNA reads as TGTGCCAGCAGCCGTAACGGTCTCTATGGCTACACCTTC. Translating it yields CASSRNGLYGYTF.

This clone was picked up one time. V usage is TRBV28 and J usage is TRBJ2-1, with 15 positions matching TRBD2. Trimming removed 5 bases from V and 7 bases from J; junction bases left unmatched: 15. Germline lookup yields CDR1 MDHEN and CDR2 SYDVKM. The CDR3 sequence is 19 residues long. The CDR3 here is CASSPRTSGRAIGRNEQFF. DNA of the CDR3: TGTGCCAGCAGTCCCCGGACTAGCGGGAGGGCCATCGGGAGGAATGAGCAGTTCTTC.

The J gene is TRBJ2-7, the V gene TRBV6-1; D is possibly TRBD1 (5 bases). CDR3 size: 14 residues. The V gene's germline CDR1 is MNHNS and CDR2 SASEGT. With 2 bases removed from V and 2 bases from J, the gap between germline ends came to 10 bases. The CDR3 loop reads CASSEQVRAYEQYF. In nucleotides, the CDR3 is TGTGCCAGCAGTGAACAGGTCAGGGCCTACGAGCAGTACTTC.

The rearrangement uses TRBV23-1 and TRBJ1-1; 7 positions match TRBD1. TRBV23-1 is known as an ORF, though its function is uncertain. CDR3 length: 14 residues. Trimming took 7 bases from V and 11 from J; bases not matched to a gene: 16. CDR3 sequence: CASTQKDRLRSAFF. The CDR3 nucleotides are TGCGCCAGCACGCAGAAGGACAGGCTCCGTTCGGCTTTCTTT.

The chain carries TRBV29-1 and TRBJ1-4; D is possibly TRBD1 (6 bases). This CDR3 is built from 14 residues. Trimming took off 0 bases at V and 10 bases at J, with 15 bases between the two ends. CDR1 is SQVTM, CDR2 ANQGSEA, per germline. In DNA form, the CDR3 reads TGCAGCGTTGAAGATCTGGAGGGGGGGGGAAAACTGTTTTTT. Translated: CSVEDLEGGGKLFF.

The chain employs TRBV23-1 and TRBJ2-5; TRBD1 matches at 9 bases. TRBV23-1 is marked as an open reading frame, function uncertain. Germline trimming cut 8 bases from V and 1 base from J; bases unmatched to any gene: 17. The CDR3 is 18 residues long. CDR3 DNA sequence: TGCGCCAGCGCCAGGAGTCAAACAGGGGGCCTTGTCCAAGAGACCCAGTACTTC. Translated, it gives CASARSQTGGLVQETQYF.

This chain joins TRBV9 and TRBJ1-2, with 9 nucleotides matching TRBD1. The CDR3 contains 17 residues. Germline V gives CDR1 SGDLS, CDR2 YYNGEE. Germline trimming cut 0 bases from V and 5 bases from J; bases unmatched to any gene: 11. The CDR3 nucleotides are TGTGCCAGCAGCGTAGGGGGGGGACAGGGTCGAGGGTATGGCTACACCTTC. It yields the protein CASSVGGGQGRGYGYTF.

The genes are TRBV7-2 and TRBJ2-7; D is perhaps TRBD2 (5 bases). The length of the CDR3 is 14 residues. V lost 4 bases and J 2 bases, leaving 12 bases between the germline ends. Per the germline V gene, CDR1 is SGHTA and CDR2 is FQGNSA. In DNA form, the CDR3 reads TGTGCCAGCAGCTCAGCAGCGGTTCCCTACGAGCAGTACTTC. Amino acid sequence: CASSSAAVPYEQYF.

This sequence joins TRBV5-1 and TRBJ2-1, with 7 bases lining up with TRBD1. In germline, CDR1 is SGHRS, CDR2 YFSETQ. V dropped 9 bases and J dropped 1; count of bases not matched to a gene: 7. The CDR3 totals 14 residues. CDR3 in DNA: TGCGCCACCACGAGGGGGCCTTCCTACAATGAGCAGTTCTTC. Its protein product is CATTRGPSYNEQFF.

The chain has TRBV7-2 and TRBJ1-1; 9 bases align to TRBD1. CDR1 and CDR2 (germline): SGHTA, FQGNSA. The V and J ends lost 2 bases and 4 bases, in that order; junction bases with no gene match: 14. This CDR3 contains 18 residues. The CDR3 DNA reads as TGTGCCAGCAGCTTAACAGGGGGCGCACATAGAGGTGTCACTGAAGCTTTCTTT. Amino acid sequence: CASSLTGGAHRGVTEAFF.

The chain links TRBV15 to TRBJ2-7, with D perhaps TRBD2 (6 bases). Germline values: CDR1 LNHNV, CDR2 YYDKDF (reference sequence). With 0 bases removed from V and 5 bases from J, the gap between germline ends came to 14 bases. This CDR3 is 15 amino acids long. The CDR3 nucleotides read TGTGCCACCAGCAGAGAACGGCCTAGCGTAAACGAGCAGTACTTC. Residues: CATSRERPSVNEQYF.

V is TRBV7-9 and J is TRBJ2-1; D gene unclear. With 2 bases removed from V and 10 bases from J, the gap between germline ends came to 6 bases. In germline, CDR1 is SEHNR, CDR2 FQNEAQ (reference sequence). The CDR3 contains 11 residues. The CDR3 is CASSLFLEQFF. DNA for the CDR3: TGTGCCAGCAGCTTATTTTTAGAGCAGTTCTTC. Looking up the rest from reference TRBV7-9 and TRBJ2-1 gives the full variable domain: DTGVSQNPRHKITKRGQNVTFRCDPISEHNRLYWYRQTLGQGPEFLTYFQNEAQLEKSRLLSDRFSAERPKGSFSTLEIQRTEQGDSAMYLCASSLFLEQFFGPGTRLTVL.

V is TRBV6-1 and J is TRBJ1-2, with 8 bases that match TRBD1. CDR1 and CDR2 from the germline V gene are MNHNS and SASEGT. Losses at the gene ends were 8 bases for V and 2 bases for J; bases not matched to a gene: 7. This CDR3 has 14 residues. The CDR3 nucleotides read TGTGCCAGCTTTCGACAGGGGACAAACTATGGCTACACCTTC. Its translation is CASFRQGTNYGYTF.

This clone turned up a few times. This chain joins TRBV11-3 and TRBJ2-7; 10 nucleotides align to TRBD2. Germline CDR1 is SGHNT and CDR2 is YENEEA. V dropped 4 bases and J dropped 3; count of bases not matched to a gene: 9. The CDR3 runs 16 residues. The CDR3 protein is CASSSSGLANDYEQYF. The CDR3, as DNA: TGTGCCAGCAGCTCATCGGGACTAGCGAACGACTACGAGCAGTACTTC. The whole variable domain, remainder taken from reference TRBV11-3 and TRBJ2-7, is EAGVVQSPRYKIIEKKQPVAFWCNPISGHNTLYWYLQNLGQGPELLIRYENEEAVDDSQLPKDRFSAERLKGVDSTLKIQPAELGDSAVYLCASSSSGLANDYEQYFGPGTRLTVT.

V usage is TRBV5-1 and J usage is TRBJ2-2; 8 bases agree with TRBD1. This CDR3 comprises 15 residues. The ends lost 4 bases at V and 2 bases at J; junction bases unmatched: 4. The germline CDR1 and CDR2 sequences are SGHRS and YFSETQ. CDR3 nucleotides: TGCGCCAGCAGCCTAACAGGGGGTAACACCGGGGAGCTGTTTTTT. This encodes CASSLTGGNTGELFF.

The chain uses TRBV4-1 and TRBJ2-4, with D uncertain. The CDR3 totals 15 residues. The V gene lost 2 bases and the J gene lost 0 bases, with 8 bases spanning the gap. CDR1 is MGHRA and CDR2 is YSYEKL in the germline V gene. The CDR3 nucleotides read TGCGCCAGCAGCCAACCAACCAGAGCCAAAAACATTCAGTACTTC. The encoded protein is CASSQPTRAKNIQYF.

The chain joins TRBV7-7 to TRBJ2-1, with 13 bases that match TRBD2. From germline, CDR1 is SSHAT and CDR2 FNYEAQ (reference sequence). The CDR3 covers 21 residues. V dropped 1 base and J dropped 2; count of bases not matched to a gene: 14. CDR3 nucleotides: TGTGCCAGCAGCTTAGAGCCTATGGGACTAGCGGGACCCCGGGCCTACAATGAGCAGTTCTTC. It is translated as CASSLEPMGLAGPRAYNEQFF.

The chain has TRBV7-2 and TRBJ2-1, with 9 bases fitting TRBD2. Per the germline V gene, CDR1 is SGHTA and CDR2 is FQGNSA. The CDR3 totals 16 residues. The V and J ends lost 5 bases and 6 bases, in that order; junction bases with no gene match: 11. The CDR3 loop reads CASSRGLAGTFNEQFF. In nucleotides, the CDR3 is TGTGCCAGCAGCCGGGGGCTAGCGGGAACTTTCAATGAGCAGTTCTTC. The entire variable domain, with the rest obtained from reference TRBV7-2 and TRBJ2-1, is as follows: GAGVSQSPSNKVTEKGKDVELRCDPISGHTALYWYRQSLGQGLEFLIYFQGNSAPDKSGLPSDRFSAERTGGSVSTLTIQRTQQEDSAVYLCASSRGLAGTFNEQFFGPGTRLTVL.

This chain joins TRBV19 and TRBJ2-3; 11 nucleotides align to TRBD1. The germline V gene encodes CDR1 LNHDA and CDR2 SQIVND (reference sequence). V lost 6 bases and J lost 6; bases outside the gene matches: 8. There are 15 residues in the CDR3. The CDR3 DNA sequence: TGTGCCAGTAGATGGACGGACAGGGGGCTTGATACGCAGTATTTT. As protein: CASRWTDRGLDTQYF.

This clone was recorded once. The V gene is TRBV6-5, the J gene TRBJ2-1; 7 bases are shared with TRBD1. Unmatched junction bases numbered 6, after V lost 0 bases and J lost 4 bases. This CDR3 is 16 amino acids long. Germline assignment: CDR1 MNHEY and CDR2 SVGAGI. For the CDR3, the DNA is TGTGCCAGCAGTTACTCGACAGGGTTCCTTTACAATGAGCAGTTCTTC. As protein: CASSYSTGFLYNEQFF.

The chain has TRBV5-1 and TRBJ2-7; 8 positions agree with TRBD1. The J segment lost 3 bases and the V segment lost 0 bases, leaving 2 bases of the junction unmatched. Germline CDR1 reads SGHRS; CDR2 reads YFSETQ. The length of the CDR3 is 14 residues. CDR3 sequence reads: CASSLADRVYEQYF. Here the CDR3 DNA reads TGCGCCAGCAGCTTGGCGGACAGGGTCTACGAGCAGTACTTC.

V is TRBV7-8 and J is TRBJ2-7; possible D gene TRBD2, 5 bases. V gave up 5 bases and J gave up 1 base, with 9 bases separating them. In germline, CDR1 is SGHVS, CDR2 FQNEAQ. The CDR3 is 13 residues long. In DNA form, the CDR3 reads TGTGCCAGCAGCACACGGGGTTCCTACGAGCAGTACTTC. Translation gives CASSTRGSYEQYF.

The chain has TRBV19 and TRBJ1-2; 10 nucleotides agree with TRBD1. The CDR3 has 16 amino acids. Germline V lookup: CDR1 LNHDA, CDR2 SQIVND (reference sequence). Losses at the gene ends were 6 bases for V and 4 bases for J; bases not matched to a gene: 11. The CDR3 DNA reads TGTGCCAGTAGGGTCCCTGGGGACAGGGGTGTCTATGGCTACACCTTC. Protein product: CASRVPGDRGVYGYTF.

This chain connects TRBV6-5 to TRBJ2-7, with D hard to call. There are 11 residues in the CDR3. Between the trimmed V and J ends, which lost 3 bases and 5 bases, there was a span of 5 bases. Germline CDR1 is MNHEY and CDR2 is SVGAGI. CDR3 DNA sequence: TGTGCCAGCAGTTATCTCCACGAGCAGTACTTC. Translation gives CASSYLHEQYF.

The chain is built from TRBV2 and TRBJ2-7, with D possibly being TRBD1 (5 bases). CDR1 and CDR2 (germline): SNHLY, FYNNEI. V lost 3 bases, J lost 9 bases, and 12 bases lay in between. The CDR3 length is 12 residues. The CDR3 loop reads CASSDQGMWQYF. The CDR3 DNA is TGTGCCAGCAGTGACCAGGGTATGTGGCAGTACTTC.

The rearrangement uses TRBV7-6 and TRBJ1-3, with TRBD1 as a possible D gene (5 bases). V dropped 6 bases and J dropped 0 bases, with 12 bases sitting between them. Germline V gene lookup returns CDR1 SGHVS and CDR2 FNYEAQ. The CDR3 covers 15 residues. The CDR3 sequence: CASRPGLLSGNTIYF. The CDR3 nucleotides read TGTGCCAGCAGACCGGGACTCCTCTCTGGAAACACCATATATTTT.